The present TCR delta chain was sequenced within a study of γδ T cells in repeated Plasmodium falciparum infection. This clone has only a few counts. TCRdb's protein for this DNA is that of a much larger clone and differs from the translation at residue 18, likely a read error; the protein shown is the DNA translation. The germline V gene encodes CDR1 TSWWSYY and CDR2 QGS. The CDR3 length is 23 residues. TCRdb made new clone calls on the multiplex PCR reads using CATT. The sample includes tens of thousands of delta-chain clones, 0.98% of them seen just once. Flow sorting of PBMC yielded separate Vgamma9/Vdelta2+ and Vdelta2-negative gammadelta T cell populations for bulk repertoire analysis.

The source material was gamma-delta T cells from blood. This clonotype was sampled from a pool of human donors (malaria-infected and uninfected, not separated). This rearrangement joins TRDV1 to TRDJ1; D might be TRDD2 or TRDD3, each matching 9 bases. The CDR3 spells CAFHTSFLRVLGDQLGDADKLIF. The CDR3 nucleotides read TGTGCCTTCCATACCTCCTTCCTACGGGTACTGGGGGACCAGCTGGGGGACGCCGATAAACTCATCTTT.